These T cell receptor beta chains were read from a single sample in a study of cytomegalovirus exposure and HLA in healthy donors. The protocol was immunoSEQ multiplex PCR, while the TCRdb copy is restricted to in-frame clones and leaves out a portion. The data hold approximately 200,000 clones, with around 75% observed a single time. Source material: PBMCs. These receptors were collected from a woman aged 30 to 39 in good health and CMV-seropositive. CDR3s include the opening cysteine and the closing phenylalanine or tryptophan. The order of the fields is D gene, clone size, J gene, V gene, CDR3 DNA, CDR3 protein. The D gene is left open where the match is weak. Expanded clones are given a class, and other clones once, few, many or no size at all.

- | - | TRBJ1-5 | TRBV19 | TGTGCCAGTAGTATAGATCCTCGACGGGAGAGGGGTAGCAATCAGCCCCAGCATTTT | CASSIDPRRERGSNQPQHF
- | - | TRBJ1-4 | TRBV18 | TGTGCCAGCTCACCATGGGGCAGGGGAGTTGCAACTAATGAAAAACTGTTTTTT | CASSPWGRGVATNEKLFF
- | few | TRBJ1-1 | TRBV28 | TGTGCCAGCAGATATCTTATGGCGGGGACGGATAACACTGAAGCTTTCTTT | CASRYLMAGTDNTEAFF
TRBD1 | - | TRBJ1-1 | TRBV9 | TGTGCCAGCAGCGAGGACAGGCTGAACACTGAAGCTTTCTTT | CASSEDRLNTEAFF
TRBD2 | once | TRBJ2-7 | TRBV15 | TGTGCCACCAGCGATCGCGGGAGTACCTACGAGCAGTACTTC | CATSDRGSTYEQYF
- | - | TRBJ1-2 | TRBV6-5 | TGTGCCAGCCAGACAGCATATGGCTACACCTTC | CASQTAYGYTF
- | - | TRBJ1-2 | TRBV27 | TGTGCCAGCAGTTACAGGGTGGGGGACTATGGCTACACCTTC | CASSYRVGDYGYTF
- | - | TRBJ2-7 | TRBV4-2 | TGTGCCAGCAGCCAATTTACAGGGTCCTACGAGCAGTACTTC | CASSQFTGSYEQYF
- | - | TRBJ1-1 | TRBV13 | TGTGCCAGCAGCTTAGGTTTGACTTTTCGGGAAATCACTGAAGCTTTCTTT | CASSLGLTFREITEAFF
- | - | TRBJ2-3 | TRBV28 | TGTGCCAGCAGTTTTCGCGGGAGCACAGATACGCAGTATTTT | CASSFRGSTDTQYF
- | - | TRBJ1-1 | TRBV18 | TGTGCCAGCTCACCAGAAGCAGGGTGGGCCACTGAAGCTTTCTTT | CASSPEAGWATEAFF
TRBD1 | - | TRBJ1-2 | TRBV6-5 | TGTGCCAGCAGTTACAATACAGGGGGCTATGGCTACACCTTC | CASSYNTGGYGYTF
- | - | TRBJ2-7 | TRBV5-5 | TGTGCCAGCAGCTGGGACAAGTCCTACGAGCAGTACTTC | CASSWDKSYEQYF
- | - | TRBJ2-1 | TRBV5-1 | TGCGCCAGCAGCTTGGTTGTCGGGAGTGGCAATGAGCAGTTCTTC | CASSLVVGSGNEQFF
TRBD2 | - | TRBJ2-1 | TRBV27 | TGTGCCAGCCAGAGACTAGCGGGAGGAAATGAGCAGTTCTTC | CASQRLAGGNEQFF
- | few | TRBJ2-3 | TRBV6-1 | TGTGCCAGCAGTGAAGGTCCTGGGATGGCTAGCAGAGGCACAGATACGCAGTATTTT | CASSEGPGMASRGTDTQYF